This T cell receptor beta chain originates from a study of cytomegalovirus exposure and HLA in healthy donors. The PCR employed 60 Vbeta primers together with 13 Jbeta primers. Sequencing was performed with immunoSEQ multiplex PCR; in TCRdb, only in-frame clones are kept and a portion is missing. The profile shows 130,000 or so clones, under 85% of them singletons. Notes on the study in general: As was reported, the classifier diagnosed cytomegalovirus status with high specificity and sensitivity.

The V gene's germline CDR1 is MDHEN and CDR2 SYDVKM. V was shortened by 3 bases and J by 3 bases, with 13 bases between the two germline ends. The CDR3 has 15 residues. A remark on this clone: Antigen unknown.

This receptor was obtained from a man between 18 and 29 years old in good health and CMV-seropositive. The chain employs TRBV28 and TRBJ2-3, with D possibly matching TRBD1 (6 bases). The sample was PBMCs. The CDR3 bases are TGTGCCAGCAGTTTCGAGGGGGTGATGACAGATACGCAGTATTTT. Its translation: CASSFEGVMTDTQYF.